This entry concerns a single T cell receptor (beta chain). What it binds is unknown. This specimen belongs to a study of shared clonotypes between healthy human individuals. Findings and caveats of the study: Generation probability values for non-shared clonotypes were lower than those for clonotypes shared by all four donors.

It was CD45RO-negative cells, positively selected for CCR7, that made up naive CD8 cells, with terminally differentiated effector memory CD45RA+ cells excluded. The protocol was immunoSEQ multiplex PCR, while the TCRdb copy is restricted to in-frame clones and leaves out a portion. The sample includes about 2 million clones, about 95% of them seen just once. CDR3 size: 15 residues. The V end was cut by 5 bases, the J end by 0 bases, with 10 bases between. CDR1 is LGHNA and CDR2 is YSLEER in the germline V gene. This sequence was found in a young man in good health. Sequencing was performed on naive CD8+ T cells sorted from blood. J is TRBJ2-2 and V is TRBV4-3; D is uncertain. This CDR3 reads CASSSFDSNTGELFF. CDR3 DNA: TGCGCCAGCAGCTCTTTCGACTCGAACACCGGGGAGCTGTTTTTT.